Reported below is one TCR beta chain. Its cognate antigen is unknown. The data are from a study of T cells in Graves' hyperthyroidism and ophthalmopathy. Study context: Peripheral blood was collected at initial diagnosis, before any treatment.

Study findings and constraints: Ophthalmopathy was model-predicted a median about 7.1 months pre-onset.

The CDR3 runs to 18 residues. With V trimmed by 8 bases and J by 0 bases, 15 bases remained unmatched. From germline, CDR1 is MNHNS and CDR2 SASEGT. Amplification targeted TCR beta CDR3 regions from RNA transcripts. The study used the HTBI primer set for a first-round RT-PCR of the TCR CDR3. TCRdb reprocessed the multiplex PCR reads via MiXCR and lists one record per CDR3 protein. Counted here are roughly 700,000 distinct CDR3 sequences, roughly a sixth occurring once; the ten biggest clones make up around 15%. The J gene is TRBJ2-7, the V gene TRBV6-1; 11 nucleotides line up with TRBD2. The sequenced sample consisted of blood. The clonotype originates from a man aged 45 to 65 with Graves' hyperthyroidism. CDR3 coding DNA: TGTGCCAGCCGGTTAGCGGGAGGGCCCGTTAAGAGCTCCTACGAGCAGTACTTC. Its translation is CASRLAGGPVKSSYEQYF.